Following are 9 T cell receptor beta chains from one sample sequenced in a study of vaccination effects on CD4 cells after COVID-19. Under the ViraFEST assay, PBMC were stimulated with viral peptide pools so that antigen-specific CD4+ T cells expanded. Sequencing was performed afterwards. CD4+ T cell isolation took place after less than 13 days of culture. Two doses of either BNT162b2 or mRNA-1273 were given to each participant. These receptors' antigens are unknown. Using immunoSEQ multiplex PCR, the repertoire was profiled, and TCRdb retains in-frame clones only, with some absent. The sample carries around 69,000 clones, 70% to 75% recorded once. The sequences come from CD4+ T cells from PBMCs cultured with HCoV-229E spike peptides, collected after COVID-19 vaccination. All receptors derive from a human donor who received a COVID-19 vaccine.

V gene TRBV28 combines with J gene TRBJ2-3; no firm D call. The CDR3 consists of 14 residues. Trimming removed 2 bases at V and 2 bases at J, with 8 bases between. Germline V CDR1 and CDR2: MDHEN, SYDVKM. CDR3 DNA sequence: TGTGCCAGCAGTTTAAAACCAAACACAGATACGCAGTATTTT. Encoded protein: CASSLKPNTDTQYF. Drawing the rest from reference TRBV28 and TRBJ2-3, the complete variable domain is DVKVTQSSRYLVKRTGEKVFLECVQDMDHENMFWYRQDPGLGLRLIYFSYDVKMKEKGDIPEGYSVSREKKERFSLILESASTNQTSMYLCASSLKPNTDTQYFGPGTRLTVL.

In DNA, the CDR3 is TGTGCCAGCCGGGACAGGGGGTTTAGAACGAATCAGCCCCAGCATTTT. This gives the protein CASRDRGFRTNQPQHF. The chain combines TRBV28 with TRBJ1-5, with TRBD1 matching over 11 bases. From germline, CDR1 is MDHEN and CDR2 SYDVKM. CDR3 size: 16 residues. V trimming: 8 bases; J trimming: 4 bases; junction bases outside the gene matches: 10.

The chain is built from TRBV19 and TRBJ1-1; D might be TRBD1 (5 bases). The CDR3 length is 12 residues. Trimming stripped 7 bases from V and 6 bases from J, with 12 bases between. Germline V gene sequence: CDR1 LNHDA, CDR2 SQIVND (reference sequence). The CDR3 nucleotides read TGTGCCAGTACCTGGGACGGCCCTGAAGCTTTCTTT. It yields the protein CASTWDGPEAFF.

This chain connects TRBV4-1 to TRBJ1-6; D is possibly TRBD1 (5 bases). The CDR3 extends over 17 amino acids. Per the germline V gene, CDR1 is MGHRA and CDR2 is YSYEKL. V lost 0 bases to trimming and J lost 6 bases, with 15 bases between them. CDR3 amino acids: CASSQDGGGLSNSPLHF. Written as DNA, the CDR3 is TGCGCCAGCAGCCAAGACGGGGGGGGACTGTCTAATTCACCCCTCCACTTT.

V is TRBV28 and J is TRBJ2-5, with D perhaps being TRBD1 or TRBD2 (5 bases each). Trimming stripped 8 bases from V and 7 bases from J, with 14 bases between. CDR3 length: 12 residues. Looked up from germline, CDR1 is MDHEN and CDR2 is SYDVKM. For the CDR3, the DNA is TGTGCCAGCGGGGACGGGGCCAGGACCCAGTACTTC. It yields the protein CASGDGARTQYF.

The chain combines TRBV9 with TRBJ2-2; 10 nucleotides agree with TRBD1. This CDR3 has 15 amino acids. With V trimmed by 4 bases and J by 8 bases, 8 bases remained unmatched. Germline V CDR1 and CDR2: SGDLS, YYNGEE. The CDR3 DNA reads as TGTGCCAGCAGCTTGAGACAGGGGGCTGCGGGGGAGCTGTTTTTT. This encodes CASSLRQGAAGELFF.

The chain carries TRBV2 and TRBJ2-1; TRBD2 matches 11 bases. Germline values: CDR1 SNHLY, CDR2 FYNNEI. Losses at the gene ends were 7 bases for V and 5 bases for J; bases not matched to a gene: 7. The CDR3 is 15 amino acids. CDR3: CASNPLAGGNNEQFF. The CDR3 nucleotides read TGTGCCAGCAACCCCCTAGCGGGGGGCAACAATGAGCAGTTCTTC.

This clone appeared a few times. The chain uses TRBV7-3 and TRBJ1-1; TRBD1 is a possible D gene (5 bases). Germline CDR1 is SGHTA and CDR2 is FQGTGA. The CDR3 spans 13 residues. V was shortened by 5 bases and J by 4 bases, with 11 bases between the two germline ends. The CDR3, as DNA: TGTGCCAGCAGCCCAGGGACCTCCACTGAAGCTTTCTTT. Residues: CASSPGTSTEAFF.

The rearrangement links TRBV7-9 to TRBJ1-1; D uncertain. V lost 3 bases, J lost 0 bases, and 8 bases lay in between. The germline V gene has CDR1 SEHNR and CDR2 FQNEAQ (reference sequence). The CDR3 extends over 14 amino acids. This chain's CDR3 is CASSLGVMNTEAFF. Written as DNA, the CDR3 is TGTGCCAGCAGCTTGGGAGTAATGAACACTGAAGCTTTCTTT.